This T cell receptor (beta chain) was documented in a study of cytomegalovirus exposure and HLA in healthy donors. The study ran its PCR with 60 Vbeta and 13 Jbeta primers. TCRdb's table, derived via immunoSEQ multiplex PCR, lists solely in-frame clones and lacks some. The sample records 98,000 or so clones, approximately 71% being singletons. Germline loops: CDR1 SNHLY, CDR2 FYNNEI. The CDR3 covers 14 residues. Donors sampled were nominally healthy, though unrecorded immune exposures were likely. Comments on this clone: Mismatch with germline at one junction end may stem from a read error.

The receptor comes from a female donor in good health and CMV-seronegative. This chain uses TRBV2 with TRBJ2-7; D may be TRBD2 (6 bases). Sequenced material: PBMCs. This chain's CDR3 is CASMSGLSSYEQCF. In DNA, the CDR3 is TGTGCCAGCATGAGCGGGTTGAGCTCCTACGAGCAGTGCTTC. The full variable domain, rest sourced from reference TRBV2 and TRBJ2-7, is EPEVTQTPSHQVTQMGQEVILRCVPISNHLYFYWYRQILGQKVEFLVSFYNNEISEKSEIFDDQFSVERPDGSNFTLKIRSTKLEDSAMYFCASMSGLSSYEQCFGPGTRLTVT.